This T cell receptor beta chain was profiled in a study of blood T cell repertoires in COVID-19. The assay was immunoSEQ multiplex PCR, and TCRdb's table has in-frame clones only and misses some. In the table there are 75,000 to 90,000 clones, 60% to 80% of which are singletons. Germline values: CDR1 KGHSH, CDR2 LQKENI. The CDR3 is made up of 15 amino acids. J lost 4 bases, V lost 2 bases, and 7 bases had no gene match. The origin of this receptor is a man aged 55 to 69 with COVID-19, enrolled during active disease. This sequence joins TRBV18 and TRBJ2-7; 8 bases fit TRBD1. Specimen: peripheral blood. Here the CDR3 DNA reads TGTGCCAGCTCACCAAGTGGACAGGGAAAGTACGAGCAGTACTTC. It encodes CASSPSGQGKYEQYF.